The 21 T cell receptor beta chains below all came from one sample that was sequenced in a study of blood T cells in healthy people across ages. Combining a sample-barcoded 5' primer with a J-beta primer mix, a second PCR ran for roughly 7 to 12 cycles. MiXCR, run by TCRdb on the 5' RACE reads, gives a single entry per CDR3 protein. In the table there are 650,000 to 950,000 distinct CDR3 sequences, under 45% of which are singletons. The specimen sequenced was blood. The receptors here all came from a man between 60 and 70 years old in good health.

The genes are TRBV20-1 and TRBJ2-5, with 7 bases lining up with TRBD1. This CDR3 contains 13 residues. V lost 6 bases, J lost 7 bases, and 11 bases stayed unmatched. The germline gives CDR1 DFQATT, CDR2 SNEGSKA (reference sequence). CDR3 nucleotide sequence: TGCAGTGCCCGGGGACAGCCAGTCGTGACCCAGTACTTC. It is translated as CSARGQPVVTQYF.

This sequence joins TRBV15 and TRBJ2-2, with D possibly matching TRBD1 (6 bases). The germline V gene has CDR1 LNHNV and CDR2 YYDKDF (reference sequence). V lost 2 bases to trimming and J lost 7 bases, with 11 bases between them. The CDR3 is made up of 14 amino acids. CDR3 DNA: TGTGCCACCAGCAGATCACAGGGCATCGGGGAGCTGTTTTTT. Protein: CATSRSQGIGELFF.

This clonotype was recorded many times. The V call is TRBV20-1, the J call TRBJ2-7, with TRBD1 as a possible D gene (5 bases). V lost 1 base and J lost 4, with 11 bases in between. This CDR3 contains 13 residues. The germline V gene has CDR1 DFQATT and CDR2 SNEGSKA (reference sequence). The CDR3 nucleotides read TGCAGTGCTAGAGGCCAGGGTCGGTACGAGCAGTACTTC. Its protein is CSARGQGRYEQYF.

This rearrangement joins TRBV5-6 to TRBJ2-5; TRBD1 or TRBD2 may be the D gene (5 bases each). The V gene lost 7 bases and the J gene lost 7 bases, with 17 bases spanning the gap. Germline CDR1 and CDR2: SGHDT and YYEEEE. The CDR3 extends over 13 amino acids. The DNA for the CDR3 is TGTGCCAGCGGCATCCGGGACGCTCTGACCCAGTACTTC. Translating gives CASGIRDALTQYF.

This chain uses TRBV3-1 with TRBJ1-5; D is undetermined. The CDR3 runs 14 residues. CDR1 is LGHDT, CDR2 YNNKEL, per germline (reference sequence). Trimming removed 4 bases from V and 7 bases from J, with 14 bases in between. The CDR3 region has the DNA TGTGCCAGCAGCCCCGGGTTTGGGGAACAGCCCCAGCATTTT. It codes for CASSPGFGEQPQHF.

The CDR3, as DNA: TGTGCCAGCAGTTATAACAGGGTTGGGTCACCCCTCCACTTT. It translates to CASSYNRVGSPLHF. The chain joins TRBV12-3 or TRBV12-4 to TRBJ1-6; possibly TRBD1 for D (6 bases). V was cut by 4 bases and J by 10 bases, with 14 bases left in between. This CDR3 is built from 14 residues.

In this sample, this clonotype turned up a few times. The J gene is TRBJ1-2, the V gene TRBV5-6; no firm D call. CDR1 SGHDT and CDR2 YYEEEE come from the germline V gene. The CDR3 is 14 amino acids. Trimming stripped 4 bases from V and 8 bases from J, with 18 bases between. The CDR3 sequence is CASSASRLRRGYTF. The CDR3 DNA is TGTGCCAGCAGCGCCTCTCGACTCCGGCGCGGCTACACCTTC.

The chain carries TRBV29-1 and TRBJ2-7, with 10 bases identical to TRBD1. This CDR3 is 14 amino acids long. J lost 6 bases, V lost 6 bases, and 11 bases had no gene match. The germline V gene has CDR1 SQVTM and CDR2 ANQGSEA. CDR3 sequence (DNA): TGCAGCGTACTACCGGGACAGGGGCCTCTCGAGCAGTACTTC. Translated: CSVLPGQGPLEQYF.

The V and J genes are TRBV4-3 and TRBJ1-4; D perhaps matches TRBD1 (6 bases). Trimming stripped 1 base from V and 3 bases from J, with 18 bases between. The CDR3 consists of 18 residues. Germline-derived CDR1 and CDR2 are LGHNA and YSLEER. CDR3 nucleotide sequence: TGCGCCAGCAGCCAAGGTTGGGGGGCGGTCGGGTCTAATGAAAAACTGTTTTTT. Translating it yields CASSQGWGAVGSNEKLFF.

This clonotype was counted only a few times. V usage is TRBV5-6 and J usage is TRBJ2-1; D is possibly TRBD2 (7 bases). The CDR3 covers 14 residues. Germline CDR1 and CDR2: SGHDT and YYEEEE. V was cut by 6 bases and J by 2 bases, with 12 bases left in between. CDR3 nucleotides: TGTGCCAGCACGTGGGGGGGGCCCTACAATGAGCAGTTCTTC. This translates into CASTWGGPYNEQFF.

This clonotype was found many times. The chain combines TRBV5-1 with TRBJ2-3; no definite D call. The CDR3 extends over 14 amino acids. Trimming removed 0 bases from V and 5 bases from J, with 10 bases in between. Germline V gene data show CDR1 as SGHRS and CDR2 as YFSETQ. This chain's CDR3 is CASSLGGSRDTQYF. The CDR3, as DNA: TGCGCCAGCAGCTTGGGGGGTTCAAGAGATACGCAGTATTTT.

This clonotype was seen a handful of times. V gene TRBV12-3 or TRBV12-4 combines with J gene TRBJ2-1, with 8 nucleotides matching TRBD1. The trim removed 2 bases at V and 6 bases at J, leaving 3 bases unmatched. CDR3 size: 14 residues. CDR3 protein: CASSLNRGVNEQFF. The CDR3 DNA reads as TGTGCCAGCAGTTTAAACAGGGGGGTCAATGAGCAGTTCTTC.

This clonotype was observed a handful of times. The V and J genes are TRBV20-1 and TRBJ2-1; 7 bases map to TRBD2. The CDR3 contains 14 residues. CDR1 is DFQATT, CDR2 SNEGSKA, per germline (reference sequence). J lost 11 bases, V lost 5 bases, and 15 bases had no gene match. The CDR3 nucleotides are TGCAGTGCTGTACGTCCGGGGGGTACAATGAAGCAGTTCTTC. Translating gives CSAVRPGGTMKQFF.

The chain has TRBV5-1 and TRBJ1-2; possibly TRBD1 for D (6 bases). The CDR3 contains 14 residues. The V end was cut by 4 bases, the J end by 3 bases, with 13 bases between. Germline assignment: CDR1 SGHRS and CDR2 YFSETQ. For the CDR3, the DNA is TGCGCCAGCAGCCCGCTTGGGGGGCACTATGGCTACACCTTC. It specifies CASSPLGGHYGYTF.

Worth noting for this clonotype: At one of its ends the junction is not consistent with the germline gene, which may arise from a read error. The V gene is TRBV6-2 or TRBV6-3, the J gene TRBJ2-5; 7 bases agree with TRBD1. This CDR3 has 15 residues. Per germline, CDR1 MNHEY and CDR2 SVGEGT. The CDR3 DNA reads TGTTCCAGCAGTTACGTACAGGGGCGCCGAGAGACCCAGTACTTC. Translation: CSSSYVQGRRETQYF.

This clonotype was counted a few times. This rearrangement joins TRBV20-1 to TRBJ2-5, with D tentatively TRBD1 or TRBD2 (5 bases each). CDR1 is DFQATT and CDR2 is SNEGSKA in the germline V gene (reference sequence). The CDR3 spans 13 residues. V was cut by 6 bases and J by 1 base, with 12 bases left in between. The CDR3 sequence is CSAQDSPQETQYF. CDR3 bases: TGCAGTGCACAGGACTCGCCCCAAGAGACCCAGTACTTC.

The chain carries TRBV7-9 and TRBJ2-1, with D tentatively TRBD1 or TRBD2 (5 bases each). The V end was cut by 0 bases, the J end by 7 bases, with 22 bases between. Germline CDR1 reads SEHNR; CDR2 reads FQNEAQ (reference sequence). The CDR3 sequence is 18 residues long. CDR3 protein: CASSLANPRSGPGNEQFF. The DNA of the CDR3 is TGTGCCAGCAGCTTAGCTAACCCCAGGTCGGGGCCCGGTAATGAGCAGTTCTTC.

The chain employs TRBV4-2 and TRBJ2-5, with 7 bases matching TRBD1. Germline V gene lookup returns CDR1 LGHNA and CDR2 YNFKEQ. Losses at the gene ends were 1 base for V and 11 bases for J; bases not matched to a gene: 13. CDR3 size: 15 residues. The CDR3 region is CASSQALRGNDEQYF. CDR3 DNA: TGTGCCAGCAGCCAAGCTCTCAGGGGGAACGATGAGCAGTACTTC.

J is TRBJ1-6 and V is TRBV12-3 or TRBV12-4, with unresolved D. The CDR3 spans 13 residues. V lost 6 bases and J lost 10, with 13 bases in between. The CDR3 DNA reads TGTGCCAGCAGCCCCTCCGCCGAGTCACCCCTCCACTTT. Translating it yields CASSPSAESPLHF.

The chain is built from TRBV27 and TRBJ1-2; D is ambiguous. Deletions cut 7 bases from V and 2 bases from J, with 11 bases between. This CDR3 region has 13 residues. Germline V gene sequence: CDR1 MNHEY, CDR2 SMNVEV (reference sequence). The CDR3 reads CASNHSANYGYTF. The CDR3 coding sequence is TGTGCCAGCAACCACTCTGCGAACTATGGCTACACCTTC.

Concerning this clonotype: This may arise from a read error, as a much more abundant clone is one base away. The chain has TRBV29-1 and TRBJ2-7, with TRBD2 as a possible D gene (5 bases). There are 10 residues in the CDR3. V gave up 3 bases and J gave up 7 bases, with 7 bases separating them. Germline CDR1 is SQVTM and CDR2 is ANQGSEA. In nucleotides, the CDR3 is TGCAGCGTTGACGGGGATGAGCAGTACTTC. Translating it yields CSVDGDEQYF.